Below are 30 T cell receptor beta chains sequenced from a single sample in a study of tumor-infiltrating lymphocytes in primary liver carcinoma. Out of unsorted whole blood came the blood RNA, and germline DNA was extracted as well. Synthesis of TCR beta cDNA was carried out from 500 ng total RNA with a constant-region primer. Three nested multiplex PCR rounds, a slightly modified ARM-PCR method, built the TCR beta libraries. TRBV1-TRBV30 forward primers paired with a C-beta reverse primer drove the first two PCR rounds, approximately 11 cycles each. TCRdb passed the multiplex PCR reads through MiXCR, listing each CDR3 protein once. The sample lists 300,000 to 350,000 distinct CDR3 sequences, less than 70% occurring once. The specimen sequenced was peripheral blood. The source is a man aged 35 to 55 with primary liver carcinoma and hepatitis B virus infection.

Remarks on this clonotype: Likely a read error: the CDR3 ends without its conserved phenylalanine or tryptophan. The V call is TRBV6-5, the J call TRBJ1-2, with TRBD1 as a possible D gene (6 bases). There are 15 residues in the CDR3. CDR1 MNHEY and CDR2 SVGAGI come from the germline V gene. The CDR3 DNA reads as TGTGCCAGCAGCTACTCGTTACAGGGATATGATGGCTACACCATC. This translates into CASSYSLQGYDGYTI.

The V call is TRBV12-3 or TRBV12-4, the J call TRBJ2-1; TRBD1 agrees at 7 bases. Trimming cost V 6 bases and J 10 bases; bases outside gene matches: 6. The CDR3 loop spans 12 amino acids. The CDR3 DNA sequence: TGTGCCAGCAGATCGACAGGGAACGAGCAGTTCTTC. Protein: CASRSTGNEQFF.

CDR3 region: CVSRSTGTGNTGELFF. The DNA of the CDR3 is TGTGTCAGTAGGTCTACCGGGACAGGGAACACCGGGGAGCTGTTTTTT. V gene TRBV11-2 combines with J gene TRBJ2-2; TRBD1 matches at 8 bases. In germline, CDR1 is SGHAT, CDR2 FQNNGV. The CDR3 extends over 16 amino acids.

About this clonotype itself: A much bigger clone sits one base away, suggesting this may be a read error. The rearrangement uses TRBV6-2 or TRBV6-3 and TRBJ2-5; D perhaps matches TRBD2 (5 bases). Germline V lookup: CDR1 MNHEY, CDR2 SVGEGT. The CDR3 extends over 14 amino acids. Here the CDR3 DNA reads TGTGCCAGCAGTTACCCCCCGGGAATGGAGATCCAGTACTTC. It encodes CASSYPPGMEIQYF.

In the case of this clonotype: One base away lies a much larger clone, so this may be a sequencing read error. The V gene is TRBV10-2, the J gene TRBJ2-7; a weak D match, TRBD1 (6 bases). This CDR3 has 13 residues. Germline CDR1 is WSHSY and CDR2 is SAAADI. Trimming pared 7 bases from V and 3 bases from J, leaving 13 bases between. CDR3 region: CASTGDRFYEQYF. The CDR3 DNA reads as TGCGCCAGCACTGGAGACAGGTTCTACGAGCAGTACTTC.

This chain uses TRBV4-1 with TRBJ1-4; no reliable D call. The CDR3 has 15 amino acids. Germline CDR1 reads MGHRA; CDR2 reads YSYEKL. V was cut by 0 bases and J by 0 bases, with 5 bases left in between. The CDR3 DNA is TGCGCCAGCAGCCAAGAAGAGACAACTAATGAAAAACTGTTTTTT. It is translated as CASSQEETTNEKLFF.

About this clonotype itself: A much larger clone differs from this one at a single base, so this may be a read error. The gene calls are TRBV6-5 and TRBJ2-1, with 9 nucleotides matching TRBD2. The CDR3 length is 14 residues. Germline assignment: CDR1 MNHEY and CDR2 SVGAGI. The junction had 9 bases not matched to a gene; V was cut back by 6 bases and J by 9 bases. The DNA of the CDR3 is TGTGCCAGCAGCCGCGGGACTAGCAGATGTGAGCAGTTCTTC. Translating gives CASSRGTSRCEQFF.

On this clonotype itself: This CDR3 is missing its conserved last phenylalanine or tryptophan, likely due to a read error. The chain is built from TRBV29-1 and TRBJ1-5; 10 nucleotides match TRBD1. This CDR3 region has 14 residues. Germline V gene data show CDR1 as SQVTM and CDR2 as ANQGSEA. The V segment lost 6 bases and the J segment 5 bases; nucleotides outside the gene matches: 7. The CDR3 sequence is CSVRTGGYDQPQHL. The CDR3 nucleotides read TGCAGCGTCCGGACAGGGGGGTACGATCAGCCCCAGCATCTT.

To note about this clonotype: With a much larger clone just one base away, this may be a read error. V and J are TRBV10-3 and TRBJ2-7; D gene uncertain. V was shortened by 10 bases and J by 0 bases, with 13 bases between the two germline ends. CDR1 and CDR2 from the germline V gene are ENHRY and SYGVKD. CDR3 length equals 13 residues. The CDR3 nucleotides are TGTGCCACGTATAGAGGAAGCTCCTACGAGCAGTACTTC. Translated: CATYRGSSYEQYF.

A note on this clonotype: The junction shows a germline mismatch at one end, possibly a read error. The J gene is TRBJ2-7, the V gene TRBV11-2, with TRBD2 matching over 8 bases. In germline, CDR1 is SGHAT, CDR2 FQNNGV. The CDR3 is 12 residues long. CDR3 residues: CVSSGSSYEQYF. The CDR3 nucleotides are TGTGTCAGCAGCGGGAGTTCCTACGAGCAGTACTTC.

Of note for this clonotype: A much larger clone sits a single nucleotide away, making a read error possible. The genes are TRBV5-4 and TRBJ2-5; 9 nucleotides agree with TRBD1. Trimming took 3 bases from V and 4 from J; bases not matched to a gene: 13. The CDR3 covers 17 residues. Germline values: CDR1 SGHNT, CDR2 YYREEE (reference sequence). The CDR3 loop reads CASSSGTGSVGIETQYF. For the CDR3, the DNA is TGTGCCAGCAGCTCCGGGACAGGGAGTGTGGGGATAGAGACCCAGTACTTC.

In this sample, this clonotype turned up many times. The CDR3: CASSLTSTNEKLFF. CDR3 sequence (DNA): TGTGCCAGCAGTTTGACATCAACTAATGAAAAACTGTTTTTT. The gene calls are TRBV6-1 and TRBJ1-4; the D is unclear. The CDR3 extends over 14 amino acids. V shed 5 bases and J shed 0 bases, with 7 bases lying between them. Per the germline V gene, CDR1 is MNHNS and CDR2 is SASEGT.

The chain combines TRBV10-3 with TRBJ1-1; 10 positions match TRBD1. CDR3 length equals 16 residues. CDR1 ENHRY and CDR2 SYGVKD come from the germline V gene. Trimming at V came to 6 bases and at J to 2 bases, leaving 9 bases not matched to a gene. CDR3 protein: CAISSPGQGINTEAFF. CDR3 nucleotides: TGTGCCATCAGCTCTCCGGGACAGGGGATCAACACTGAAGCTTTCTTT.

With regard to this clonotype: Because it lacks the conserved phenylalanine or tryptophan at the end, this CDR3 is likely a read error. The chain links TRBV10-3 to TRBJ1-2; 10 bases match TRBD1. Germline lookup yields CDR1 ENHRY and CDR2 SYGVKD. This CDR3 is 17 amino acids long. V was pared by 0 bases and J by 0 bases, with 4 bases of the junction left unmatched. The CDR3 here is CAISESTGGEPNYGYTL. The CDR3 bases are TGTGCCATCAGTGAGTCGACAGGGGGCGAACCTAACTATGGCTACACCCTC.

About this clonotype itself: At one boundary the junction diverges from the germline segment, which might be a read error. The chain uses TRBV24-1 and TRBJ1-4; TRBD1 might be the D (6 bases). The CDR3 consists of 14 residues. Germline CDR1 reads KGHDR; CDR2 reads SFDVKD. The CDR3 spells CAALSGGSNEKLFF. In nucleotides, the CDR3 is TGTGCCGCGCTGTCGGGGGGCTCGAATGAAAAACTGTTTTTC.

This CDR3 is CAVSLGQGSYEQYF. CDR3 DNA sequence: TGTGCCGTCAGCTTAGGACAGGGATCATACGAGCAGTACTTC. The gene calls are TRBV11-2 and TRBJ2-7; 8 bases match TRBD1. The CDR3 sequence is 14 residues long. V trimming: 11 bases; J trimming: 4 bases; junction bases outside the gene matches: 13. Germline CDR1 SGHAT, CDR2 FQNNGV.

The chain carries TRBV14 and TRBJ2-1, with 13 nucleotides matching TRBD2. CDR1 SGHDN and CDR2 FVKESK come from the germline V gene. The CDR3 has 17 residues. V shed 8 bases, J shed 6 bases, and the junction held 13 bases outside the gene matches. The CDR3 region is CASGSGLAGVKRNEQFF. The CDR3, as DNA: TGTGCCAGCGGCTCTGGACTAGCGGGAGTGAAACGCAATGAGCAGTTCTTC.

With respect to this clonotype: Compared with germline, one end of the junction differs, possibly owing to a read error. The chain carries TRBV5-4 and TRBJ2-5, with 11 bases fitting TRBD2. Germline V gives CDR1 SGHNT, CDR2 YYREEE (reference sequence). The CDR3 sequence is 14 residues long. The CDR3 sequence is CAGSFSGRVETQYF. The CDR3 DNA reads as TGTGCCGGCAGCTTTAGCGGGAGGGTTGAGACCCAGTACTTC.

Of note for this clonotype: A much larger clone lies a single base off, so this may be a read error. J is TRBJ2-7 and V is TRBV5-1; 7 bases agree with TRBD2. CDR1 is SGHRS, CDR2 YFSETQ, per germline. The CDR3 contains 15 residues. Here the CDR3 DNA reads TGCTCCAGCAGCTTGGATCCTAGCGGAGTCTACGAGCAGTACTTC. This gives the protein CSSSLDPSGVYEQYF.

Here the CDR3 DNA reads TGCGCCAGCAGCCAAGATGTTGTCTCCAAAGAGCAGTTCTTC. This gives the protein CASSQDVVSKEQFF. This chain links TRBV4-3 with TRBJ2-1; no firm D call. Germline-derived CDR1 and CDR2 are LGHNA and YSLEER. The CDR3 spans 14 residues. The V gene lost 0 bases and the J gene lost 10 bases, with 13 bases spanning the gap.

This clonotype was seen more than once but under ten times. The chain employs TRBV6-6 and TRBJ1-1; the D gene is possibly TRBD1 (5 bases). The CDR3 totals 13 residues. V shed 6 bases and J shed 1 base, with 9 bases lying between them. Germline CDR1 is MNHNY and CDR2 is SVGAGI (reference sequence). The CDR3 nucleotides read TGTGCCAGCAGGTCCGGGACGAACACTGAAGCTTTCTTT. Residues: CASRSGTNTEAFF.

This clonotype was detected many times. The V gene is TRBV7-8, the J gene TRBJ2-7; possibly TRBD1 for D (5 bases). The CDR3 is 15 residues long. Trimming left V 2 bases short and J 3 bases short, with 14 bases between. CDR1 and CDR2 (germline): SGHVS, FQNEAQ. CDR3 residues: CASSLPQGSGYEQYF. In DNA form, the CDR3 reads TGTGCCAGCAGCTTACCTCAGGGAAGTGGCTACGAGCAGTACTTC.

Only one count was recorded for this clonotype. This may be a read error: a much more frequent sequence differs by one nucleotide. The gene calls are TRBV4-2 and TRBJ2-3, with D possibly TRBD2 on 6 matching bases. Germline values: CDR1 LGHNA, CDR2 YNFKEQ. The CDR3 covers 17 residues. The V gene lost 1 base and the J gene lost 5 bases, with 19 bases spanning the gap. The CDR3 is CASSQGLAGREKDTQYF. CDR3 nucleotides: TGTGCCAGCAGCCAAGGACTTGCGGGACGGGAGAAAGATACGCAGTATTTT.

This chain joins TRBV21-1 and TRBJ2-7; no DNA check was done on the table's D call, TRBD1. TRBV21-1 is given as a pseudogene. CDR3 size: 13 residues. The DNA for the CDR3 is TGTGCCAGCAGCAAGGACACAGCCTACGAGCAGTACTTC. It yields the protein CASSKDTAYEQYF.

A note on this clonotype: A much bigger clone sits one base away, suggesting this may be a read error. The rearrangement joins TRBV5-5 to TRBJ1-1; a weak D match, TRBD1 (6 bases). Germline V gives CDR1 SGHKS, CDR2 YYEKEE (reference sequence). V lost 3 bases, J lost 3 bases, and 12 bases lay in between. This CDR3 region has 14 residues. CDR3 in DNA: TGTGCCAGCAGCTGGGGGGCGCAGTACACTGAAGCTTTCTTT. Protein product: CASSWGAQYTEAFF.

About this clonotype itself: A much larger clone is a single base away; this may be a read error. The rearrangement uses TRBV5-1 and TRBJ2-7, with D tentatively TRBD1 or TRBD2 (5 bases each). V was shortened by 0 bases and J by 2 bases, with 9 bases between the two germline ends. CDR1 SGHRS and CDR2 YFSETQ come from the germline V gene. This CDR3 is 14 amino acids long. The CDR3 is CASSLDSGPYEQYF. For the CDR3, the DNA is TGCGCCAGCAGCTTGGACTCGGGGCCCTACGAGCAGTACTTC.

The chain links TRBV28 to TRBJ2-1; 9 nucleotides agree with TRBD2. This CDR3 region has 16 residues. Germline-derived CDR1 and CDR2 are MDHEN and SYDVKM. V was pared by 7 bases and J by 9 bases, with 16 bases of the junction left unmatched. CDR3 in DNA: TGTGCCAGCACACTAGACAGGACTAGCGTGTTTAGTGAGCAGTTCTTC. This translates into CASTLDRTSVFSEQFF.

This clonotype was counted a few times. The CDR3 region has the DNA TGCGCCAGCAGTCAATTAATCACACAGGGCCACGAGCAGTACTTC. It translates to CASSQLITQGHEQYF. The genes are TRBV23-1 and TRBJ2-7; D is perhaps TRBD1 (6 bases). TRBV23-1 is an open reading frame, and its role is uncertain. V gave up 1 base and J gave up 5 bases, with 15 bases separating them. The CDR3 is made up of 15 amino acids.

This chain connects TRBV5-1 to TRBJ2-1; 13 positions agree with TRBD2. The CDR3 contains 13 residues. V trimming: 4 bases; J trimming: 14 bases; junction bases outside the gene matches: 6. Germline CDR1 SGHRS, CDR2 YFSETQ. Here the CDR3 reads CASSIWTSGGKFF. The CDR3 coding sequence is TGCGCCAGCAGCATCTGGACTAGCGGGGGTAAGTTCTTC. The variable domain in full, completed from reference TRBV5-1 and TRBJ2-1, reads KAGVTQTPRYLIKTRGQQVTLSCSPISGHRSVSWYQQTPGQGLQFLFEYFSETQRNKGNFPGRFSGRQFSNSRSEMNVSTLELGDSALYLCASSIWTSGGKFFGPGTRLTVL.

At least ten counts were recorded for this clonotype. The rearrangement uses TRBV29-1 and TRBJ2-3; 10 bases agree with TRBD2. Germline CDR1 SQVTM, CDR2 ANQGSEA. The CDR3 runs to 13 residues. After removal of 5 bases from V and 6 bases from J, the junction contained 5 bases not matched to a gene. For the CDR3, the DNA is TGCAGCGTTTCTAGCGGGAGATGGGATACGCAGTATTTT. Translating it yields CSVSSGRWDTQYF.